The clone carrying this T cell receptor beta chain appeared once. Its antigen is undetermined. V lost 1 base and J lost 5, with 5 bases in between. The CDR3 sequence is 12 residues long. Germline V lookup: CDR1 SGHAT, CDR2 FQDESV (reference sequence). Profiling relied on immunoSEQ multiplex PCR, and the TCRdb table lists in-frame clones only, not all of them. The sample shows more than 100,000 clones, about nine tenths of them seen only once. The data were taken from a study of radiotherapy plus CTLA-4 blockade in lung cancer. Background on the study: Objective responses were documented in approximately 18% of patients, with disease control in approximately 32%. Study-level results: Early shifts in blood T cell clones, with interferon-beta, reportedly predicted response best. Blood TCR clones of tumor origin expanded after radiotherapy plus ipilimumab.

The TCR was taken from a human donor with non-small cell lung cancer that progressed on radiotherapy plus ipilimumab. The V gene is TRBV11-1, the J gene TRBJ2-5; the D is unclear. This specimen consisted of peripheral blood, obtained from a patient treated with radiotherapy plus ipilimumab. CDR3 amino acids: CASSLVGETQYF. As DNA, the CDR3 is TGTGCCAGCAGCTTAGTAGGGGAGACCCAGTACTTC.